Listed here are 28 T cell receptor beta chains from one sample, sequenced in a study of OX40 agonist ivuxolimab in advanced cancers. Some clones are missing from TCRdb's copy, which holds only in-frame ones; the method was immunoSEQ multiplex PCR. The repertoire includes 70,000 or so clones, about 93% of them detected once, and roughly 0.5% sits in the top ten. The sample here was CD4+ or CD8+ T cells sorted from blood, taken in a trial of the OX40 agonist ivuxolimab. Every receptor here comes from an adult with an advanced solid tumor such as melanoma, head and neck, liver or kidney cancer.

This clone has just a few counts. The rearrangement links TRBV11-1 to TRBJ2-3, with TRBD2 identical over 7 bases. V trimming: 3 bases; J trimming: 2 bases; junction bases outside the gene matches: 5. Germline CDR1 is SGHAT and CDR2 is FQDESV (reference sequence). The CDR3 loop spans 15 amino acids. The CDR3, as DNA: TGTGCCAGCAGCTTGAGGCTAGCGGACACAGATACGCAGTATTTT. Amino acid sequence: CASSLRLADTDTQYF. Variable domain in full (rest from reference TRBV11-1 and TRBJ2-3): EAEVAQSPRYKITEKSQAVAFWCDPISGHATLYWYRQILGQGPELLVQFQDESVVDDSQLPKDRFSAERLKGVDSTLKIQPAELGDSAMYLCASSLRLADTDTQYFGPGTRLTVL.

The rearrangement joins TRBV28 to TRBJ2-2; the D is unclear. CDR1 is MDHEN, CDR2 SYDVKM, per germline. The CDR3 sequence is 12 residues long. The V and J ends lost 7 bases and 1 base respectively, with 4 bases between them. The CDR3 loop reads CASTLNTGELFF. The DNA for the CDR3 is TGTGCCAGCACCCTGAACACCGGGGAGCTGTTTTTT. Complete variable domain (other parts from reference TRBV28 and TRBJ2-2): DVKVTQSSRYLVKRTGEKVFLECVQDMDHENMFWYRQDPGLGLRLIYFSYDVKMKEKGDIPEGYSVSREKKERFSLILESASTNQTSMYLCASTLNTGELFFGEGSRLTVL.

The DNA for the CDR3 is TGTGCCACCAGCAGATCAGGACAAGGCAATCAGCCCCAGCATTTT. Protein product: CATSRSGQGNQPQHF. The V call is TRBV15, the J call TRBJ1-5; maybe TRBD1 (5 bases). This CDR3 is built from 15 residues. Per germline, CDR1 LNHNV and CDR2 YYDKDF (reference sequence). V lost 2 bases to trimming and J lost 2 bases, with 10 bases between them.

The chain uses TRBV11-2 and TRBJ2-1; either TRBD1 or TRBD2 may fit D (6 bases each). Trimming removed 5 bases at V and 5 bases at J, with 19 bases between. Per the germline V gene, CDR1 is SGHAT and CDR2 is FQNNGV. The CDR3 consists of 16 residues. CDR3 coding DNA: TGTGCCAGCAGCCTCCGAGACAGGAGGGGCAACAATGAGCAGTTCTTC. Translation gives CASSLRDRRGNNEQFF.

This clone has only one observation. V gene TRBV27 combines with J gene TRBJ2-5, with D possibly matching TRBD1 (6 bases). Trimming shortened V by 3 bases and J by 5 bases, and 25 bases separated the two germline ends. From germline, CDR1 is MNHEY and CDR2 SMNVEV (reference sequence). This CDR3 spans 18 amino acids. CDR3 region: CASSLFPSLWGRQETQYF. The CDR3 bases are TGTGCCAGCAGTTTGTTCCCCTCTCTCTGGGGGCGTCAGGAGACCCAGTACTTC.

The rearrangement joins TRBV7-9 to TRBJ2-1, with 15 positions matching TRBD2. Germline V gene sequence: CDR1 SEHNR, CDR2 FQNEAQ (reference sequence). This CDR3 spans 19 amino acids. The junction had 3 bases not matched to a gene; V was cut back by 0 bases and J by 0 bases. The CDR3 protein is CASSLAGTSGRYSYNEQFF. CDR3 in DNA: TGTGCCAGCAGCTTAGCCGGGACTAGCGGGAGGTACTCCTACAATGAGCAGTTCTTC.

The chain uses TRBV7-8 and TRBJ2-2, with TRBD2 matching over 8 bases. The CDR3 consists of 13 residues. The junction had 5 bases not matched to a gene; V was cut back by 8 bases and J by 6 bases. Germline V CDR1 and CDR2: SGHVS, FQNEAQ. The CDR3 DNA follows: TGTGCCAGCGGCGGGAGGTTGGCCGGGGAGCTGTTTTTT. This codes for CASGGRLAGELFF.

A note on this clone: This specimen includes other DNA sequences encoding the same CDR3. The chain uses TRBV18 and TRBJ2-3, with D uncertain. Germline CDR1 is KGHSH and CDR2 is LQKENI. V lost 2 bases to trimming and J lost 3 bases, with 0 bases between them. The CDR3 contains 11 residues. The chain's CDR3 is CASSPTDTQYF. CDR3 in DNA: TGTGCCAGCTCACCAACAGATACGCAGTATTTT. The complete variable domain, with remaining parts taken from reference TRBV18 and TRBJ2-3, reads NAGVMQNPRHLVRRRGQEARLRCSPMKGHSHVYWYRQLPEEGLKFMVYLQKENIIDESGMPKERFSAEFPKEGPSILRIQQVVRGDSAAYFCASSPTDTQYFGPGTRLTVL.

The chain recombines TRBV28 with TRBJ2-7; D remains unclear. Germline V gives CDR1 MDHEN, CDR2 SYDVKM. V lost 5 bases to trimming and J lost 0 bases, with 8 bases between them. The CDR3 extends over 13 amino acids. The CDR3 loop reads CASSRPSSYEQYF. The CDR3 coding sequence is TGTGCCAGCAGTCGCCCGAGCTCCTACGAGCAGTACTTC.

The CDR3 bases are TGTGCCAGCAGCTTAATCCGGGACAGGAGTTACGAGCAGTACTTC. Its protein is CASSLIRDRSYEQYF. The genes are TRBV7-2 and TRBJ2-7, with 8 bases matching TRBD1. The V segment lost 2 bases and the J segment 4 bases; nucleotides outside the gene matches: 7. Germline CDR1 SGHTA, CDR2 FQGNSA. The CDR3 extends over 15 amino acids.

The chain carries TRBV6-1 and TRBJ1-1; TRBD1 matches 7 bases. V lost 2 bases and J lost 8; bases outside the gene matches: 5. The CDR3 has 13 amino acids. Per the germline V gene, CDR1 is MNHNS and CDR2 is SASEGT. The chain's CDR3 is CASSERAGGEAFF. The CDR3 DNA reads TGTGCCAGCAGTGAACGGGCAGGGGGGGAAGCTTTCTTT.

The V call is TRBV6-1, the J call TRBJ1-2; D is unclear. V lost 4 bases, J lost 3 bases, and 9 bases lay in between. The CDR3 consists of 13 residues. Germline V CDR1 and CDR2: MNHNS, SASEGT. The CDR3 spells CASSAVWDYGYTF. CDR3 DNA: TGTGCCAGCAGTGCAGTGTGGGACTATGGCTACACCTTC.

The chain carries TRBV5-6 and TRBJ2-3; 7 bases align to TRBD2. The CDR3 contains 17 residues. Trimming cost V 5 bases and J 2 bases; bases outside gene matches: 14. Germline V gene sequence: CDR1 SGHDT, CDR2 YYEEEE. CDR3 coding DNA: TGTGCCAGCAGTTCTCCGGGACTACTAAAAAACACAGATACGCAGTATTTT. It translates to CASSSPGLLKNTDTQYF.

This clone came up a few times. The chain has TRBV15 and TRBJ2-2; no definite D call. Trimming took 0 bases from V and 2 from J, leaving 4 bases between them. Looked up from germline, CDR1 is LNHNV and CDR2 is YYDKDF (reference sequence). The CDR3 consists of 14 residues. The CDR3 region is CATSRDRNTGELFF. As DNA, the CDR3 is TGTGCCACCAGCAGAGACCGTAACACCGGGGAGCTGTTTTTT. Complete variable domain (other parts from reference TRBV15 and TRBJ2-2): DAMVIQNPRYQVTQFGKPVTLSCSQTLNHNVMYWYQQKSSQAPKLLFHYYDKDFNNEADTPDNFQSRRPNTSFCFLDIRSPGLGDTAMYLCATSRDRNTGELFFGEGSRLTVL.

V usage is TRBV5-1 and J usage is TRBJ2-3, with 7 nucleotides matching TRBD2. CDR1 and CDR2 (germline): SGHRS, YFSETQ. This CDR3 has 14 residues. With V trimmed by 3 bases and J by 7 bases, 8 bases remained unmatched. CDR3 residues: CASSWGRGVNTQYF. The DNA for the CDR3 is TGCGCCAGCAGCTGGGGACGGGGGGTAAATACGCAGTATTTT.

J is TRBJ2-2 and V is TRBV4-2; 13 bases agree with TRBD2. This CDR3 comprises 17 residues. CDR1 and CDR2 from the germline V gene are LGHNA and YNFKEQ. V gave up 0 bases and J gave up 8 bases; unmatched junction bases: 6. This chain's CDR3 is CASSQDRTSGSSGELFF. DNA of the CDR3: TGTGCCAGCAGCCAAGATCGGACTAGCGGGAGTTCGGGGGAGCTGTTTTTT.

The rearrangement links TRBV7-2 to TRBJ2-1, with a possible D match to TRBD2 (6 bases). Trimming cost V 1 base and J 4 bases, with 14 bases left between them. This CDR3 contains 16 residues. The germline V gene encodes CDR1 SGHTA and CDR2 FQGNSA. CDR3 sequence (DNA): TGTGCCAGCAGCTTAGGGGCGGGAAGACAATACAATGAGCAGTTCTTC. Encoded protein: CASSLGAGRQYNEQFF.

The chain has TRBV4-2 and TRBJ2-3, with D hard to call. The CDR3 spans 15 residues. V lost 3 bases and J lost 1, with 11 bases in between. From germline, CDR1 is LGHNA and CDR2 YNFKEQ. CDR3 sequence (DNA): TGTGCCAGCAGCCACAGTGACGGAGGCACAGATACGCAGTATTTT. Translating it yields CASSHSDGGTDTQYF.

The J gene is TRBJ2-5, the V gene TRBV5-4; D remains unclear. Trimming stripped 3 bases from V and 2 bases from J, with 5 bases between. The CDR3 covers 12 residues. From germline, CDR1 is SGHNT and CDR2 YYREEE (reference sequence). The CDR3 region has the DNA TGTGCCAGCAGCTCACAACAAGAGACCCAGTACTTC. Amino acid sequence: CASSSQQETQYF. The complete variable domain, with remaining parts taken from reference TRBV5-4 and TRBJ2-5, reads ETGVTQSPTHLIKTRGQQVTLRCSSQSGHNTVSWYQQALGQGPQFIFQYYREEENGRGNFPPRFSGLQFPNYSSELNVNALELDDSALYLCASSSQQETQYFGPGTRLLVL.

Concerning this clone: A read error may account for a junction end that differs from germline. The genes are TRBV28 and TRBJ2-5; 7 nucleotides agree with TRBD1. There are 14 residues in the CDR3. Germline V lookup: CDR1 MDHEN, CDR2 SYDVKM. CDR3 bases: TGTGCCAGCAGTCTCTATAGGGGGCAAGGGACCCAGTACTTC. Its translation: CASSLYRGQGTQYF.

This sequence joins TRBV18 and TRBJ1-3; D call uncertain. Trimming stripped 0 bases from V and 0 bases from J, with 12 bases between. The V gene's germline CDR1 is KGHSH and CDR2 LQKENI. The CDR3 runs to 17 residues. The CDR3 protein is CASSPPVPHPSGNTIYF. The CDR3 DNA reads as TGTGCCAGCTCACCACCGGTCCCCCACCCCTCTGGAAACACCATATATTTT.

The V and J genes are TRBV27 and TRBJ2-2; the match to TRBD1 covers 7 bases. Germline V CDR1 and CDR2: MNHEY, SMNVEV (reference sequence). With V trimmed by 6 bases and J by 1 base, 8 bases remained unmatched. This CDR3 has 16 residues. Here the CDR3 reads CASRVSGTENTGELFF. The CDR3, as DNA: TGTGCCAGCAGGGTTTCCGGGACAGAGAACACCGGGGAGCTGTTTTTT.

V usage is TRBV5-8 and J usage is TRBJ2-5, with a tentative D call TRBD2 (5 bases). The CDR3 has 14 amino acids. V was shortened by 2 bases and J by 5 bases, with 13 bases between the two germline ends. Germline lookup yields CDR1 SGHTS and CDR2 YDEGEE. CDR3 nucleotide sequence: TGTGCCAGCAGCTTCGGTAGGGAGCGGGAGACCCAGTACTTC. Translation gives CASSFGRERETQYF.

V is TRBV19 and J is TRBJ2-2, with D possibly being TRBD2 (5 bases). Germline CDR1 is LNHDA and CDR2 is SQIVND (reference sequence). The CDR3 spans 14 residues. V shed 6 bases and J shed 6 bases, with 14 bases lying between them. CDR3 bases: TGTGCCAGTAGCTTACCCACTAGTTCCGGGGAGCTGTTTTTT. The encoded protein is CASSLPTSSGELFF. Based on the CDR3 plus reference TRBV19 and TRBJ2-2, the full variable domain is DGGITQSPKYLFRKEGQNVTLSCEQNLNHDAMYWYRQDPGQGLRLIYYSQIVNDFQKGDIAEGYSVSREKKESFPLTVTSAQKNPTAFYLCASSLPTSSGELFFGEGSRLTVL.

Of note for this clone: Other DNA sequences in the sample encode the same CDR3. The chain joins TRBV7-3 to TRBJ1-1; D not certain. The CDR3 is 13 residues long. The V gene's germline CDR1 is SGHTA and CDR2 FQGTGA. Trimming removed 0 bases from V and 5 bases from J, with 7 bases in between. CDR3 DNA: TGTGCCAGCAGCTTAACTAGGGAAACTGAAGCTTTCTTT. Protein: CASSLTRETEAFF.

Only a few counts were recorded for this clone. V usage is TRBV18 and J usage is TRBJ2-4, with TRBD1 matching over 9 bases. With 1 base clipped from V and 1 base from J, the junction kept 11 bases outside the gene matches. The length of the CDR3 is 19 residues. Per the germline V gene, CDR1 is KGHSH and CDR2 is LQKENI. CDR3 region: CASSPRAIGTGTAKNIQYF. Here the CDR3 DNA reads TGTGCCAGCTCACCACGAGCAATCGGGACAGGGACGGCCAAAAACATTCAGTACTTC.

The chain recombines TRBV6-1 with TRBJ2-5; D is undetermined. This CDR3 comprises 15 residues. CDR1 and CDR2 from the germline V gene are MNHNS and SASEGT. V gave up 3 bases and J gave up 0 bases, with 11 bases separating them. DNA of the CDR3: TGTGCCAGCAGTGATGGAGTTGGTTACCAAGAGACCCAGTACTTC. Translated: CASSDGVGYQETQYF.

The genes are TRBV7-2 and TRBJ2-1; no clear D. Germline CDR1 reads SGHTA; CDR2 reads FQGNSA. CDR3 length: 13 amino acids. V was cut by 2 bases and J by 2 bases, with 4 bases left in between. CDR3 sequence: CASSLQPYNEQFF. The CDR3 DNA sequence: TGTGCCAGCAGCTTACAACCCTACAATGAGCAGTTCTTC.